Listed here is a single T cell receptor (beta chain). Its target is unknown. The entry originates in a study of OX40 agonist ivuxolimab in advanced cancers. Study information: Those enrolled were less than 85% male, with a mean age of around 57 years and ages from roughly 20 to 85.

From germline, CDR1 is SGDLS and CDR2 YYNGEE. Deletions cut 4 bases from V and 4 bases from J, with 11 bases between. This CDR3 has 13 residues. Study-wide results and limits: Expanded clones were, on average, more numerous in CD8+ T cells than in CD4+.

Clones were sequenced by immunoSEQ multiplex PCR, and TCRdb holds only the in-frame ones, with some missing. Among some 30,000 clones listed, approximately 91% were seen once. This clonotype originated in an adult with an advanced solid tumor such as melanoma, head and neck, liver or kidney cancer. The chain joins TRBV9 to TRBJ1-1, with D tentatively TRBD1 (5 bases). Material: CD4+ or CD8+ T cells sorted from blood, obtained in a trial of the OX40 agonist ivuxolimab. CDR3 amino acids: CASSTGGSTEAFF. DNA for the CDR3: TGTGCCAGCAGCACCGGGGGGAGCACTGAAGCTTTCTTT.